The clone carrying this TCR beta chain was detected a few times. The data were taken from a study of T cell repertoires in cytomegalovirus infection. TCRdb redid the calling of the reads with MiXCR, one entry per CDR3 protein. The sample has about 460,000 distinct CDR3 sequences, approximately 10% seen once. This CDR3 has 15 amino acids. The V and J ends lost 0 bases and 5 bases respectively, with 15 bases between them. Germline-derived CDR1 and CDR2 are SGHRS and YFSETQ. The origin of this receptor is a human donor in good health (CMV status not recorded). Some clones in this sample may be carry-over from other donors' samples. This rearrangement joins TRBV5-1 to TRBJ2-7; a weak D match, TRBD1 (6 bases). The sequenced material came from PBMCs. The CDR3 nucleotides read TGCGCCAGCAGCTTGGGAGTCAGGGGAGACAACGAGCAGTACTTC. Translating it yields CASSLGVRGDNEQYF.